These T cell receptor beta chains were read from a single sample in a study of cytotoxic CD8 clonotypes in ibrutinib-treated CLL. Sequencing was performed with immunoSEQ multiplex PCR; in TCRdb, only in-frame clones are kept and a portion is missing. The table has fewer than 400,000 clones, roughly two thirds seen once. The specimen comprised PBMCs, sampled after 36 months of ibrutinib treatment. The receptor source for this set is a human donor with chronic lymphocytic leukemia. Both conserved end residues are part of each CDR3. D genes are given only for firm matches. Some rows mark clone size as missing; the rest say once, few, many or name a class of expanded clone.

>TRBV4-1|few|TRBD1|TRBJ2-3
CASSHRDSFTDTQYF
TGCGCCAGCAGCCATCGGGACAGTTTCACAGATACGCAGTATTTT
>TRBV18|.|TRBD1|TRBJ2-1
CASSAHSGTALLGQFF
TGTGCCAGCTCAGCCCACTCCGGGACAGCTCTACTTGGGCAGTTCTTC
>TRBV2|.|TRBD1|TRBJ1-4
CATDRGSEKLFF
TGTGCCACGGACAGGGGATCAGAAAAACTGTTTTTT
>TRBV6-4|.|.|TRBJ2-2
CASSPGVESGELFF
TGTGCCAGCAGTCCGGGGGTAGAGAGCGGGGAGCTGTTTTTT
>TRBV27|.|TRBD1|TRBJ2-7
CASSYSRDRDVYEQYF
TGTGCCAGCAGTTACTCGAGGGACAGGGATGTCTACGAGCAGTACTTC
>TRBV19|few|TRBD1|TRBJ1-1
CASSSYRGTEAFF
TGTGCCAGTAGTTCCTACAGGGGGACTGAAGCTTTCTTT
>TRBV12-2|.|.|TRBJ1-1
CASRLVLGAATEAFF
TGTGCAAGTCGCTTAGTTCTAGGGGCGGCCACTGAAGCTTTCTTT
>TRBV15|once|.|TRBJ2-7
CATSRGIAGTLSYEQYF
TGTGCCACCAGCAGAGGTATCGCCGGGACACTGTCCTACGAGCAGTACTTC
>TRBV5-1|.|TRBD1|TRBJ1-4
CASSLGTGVGEKLFF
TGCGCCAGCAGCTTGGGGACAGGGGTTGGGGAAAAACTGTTTTTT
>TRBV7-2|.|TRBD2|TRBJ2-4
CASSSPGLAGKNIQYF
TGTGCCAGCAGCTCACCGGGACTAGCGGGGAAAAACATTCAGTACTTC
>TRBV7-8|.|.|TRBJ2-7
CASTHSRDISYEQYF
TGTGCCAGCACCCACTCCAGGGACATCAGCTACGAGCAGTACTTC
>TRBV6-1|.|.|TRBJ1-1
CASSLSGTEAFF
TGTGCCAGCAGTTTAAGTGGGACGGAAGCTTTCTTT
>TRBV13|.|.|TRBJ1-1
CASSLPVPRVNTEAFF
TGTGCCAGCAGCTTACCCGTCCCCAGGGTGAACACTGAAGCTTTCTTT
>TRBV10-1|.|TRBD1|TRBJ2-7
CASSAWTGGSYEQYF
TGCGCCAGCAGTGCATGGACAGGCGGCTCCTACGAGCAGTACTTC
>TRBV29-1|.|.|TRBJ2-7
CSARGATGEQYF
TGCAGCGCCAGGGGGGCTACAGGGGAGCAGTACTTC
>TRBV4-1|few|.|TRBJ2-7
CASSRALSSYEQYF
TGCGCCAGCAGCCGGGCCCTAAGCTCCTACGAGCAGTACTTC
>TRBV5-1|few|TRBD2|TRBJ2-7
CASSLVAGSSYEQYF
TGCGCCAGCAGCTTGGTAGCGGGGAGCTCCTACGAGCAGTACTTC
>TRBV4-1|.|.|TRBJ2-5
CASSQHAAWESRGETQYF
TGCGCCAGCAGCCAACACGCCGCCTGGGAGTCCCGAGGGGAGACCCAGTACTTC
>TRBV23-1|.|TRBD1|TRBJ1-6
CASSQYTGTGLIPPLHF
TGCGCCAGCAGTCAATATACCGGGACAGGGTTAATTCCCCCCCTCCACTTT
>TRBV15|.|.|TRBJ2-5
CATSRGALGGTQYF
TGTGCCACCAGCAGAGGGGCTCTGGGGGGGACCCAGTACTTC
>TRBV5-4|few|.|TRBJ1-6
CASSLAHGDSPLHF
TGTGCCAGCAGCTTGGCGCATGGGGATTCACCCCTCCACTTT
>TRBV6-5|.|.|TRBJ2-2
CASSYTVYTGELFF
TGTGCCAGCAGTTACACGGTGTATACCGGGGAGCTGTTTTTT
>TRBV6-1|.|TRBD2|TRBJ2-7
CASSAALANYEQYF
TGTGCCAGCAGTGCCGCACTAGCGAACTACGAGCAGTACTTC
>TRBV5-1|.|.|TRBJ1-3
CASSLGLQGLAGNTIYF
TGCGCCAGCAGCTTGGGTCTCCAGGGCCTCGCTGGAAACACCATATATTTT
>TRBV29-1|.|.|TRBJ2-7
CSVDLNRGSYEQYF
TGCAGCGTTGACTTAAATCGGGGTTCCTACGAGCAGTACTTC
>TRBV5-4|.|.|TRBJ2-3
CASRYDLGTDTQYF
TGTGCCAGCAGGTACGACTTGGGCACAGATACGCAGTATTTT
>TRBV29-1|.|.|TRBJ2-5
CSVVGGQQETQYF
TGCAGCGTTGTCGGGGGACAGCAAGAGACCCAGTACTTC
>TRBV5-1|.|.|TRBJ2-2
CASSDTGLLELFF
TGCGCCAGCAGCGACACAGGGCTGTTGGAGCTGTTTTTT
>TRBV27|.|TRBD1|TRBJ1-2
CASSLRVGRGNGYTF
TGTGCCAGCAGTTTAAGGGTTGGCAGGGGGAATGGCTACACCTTC
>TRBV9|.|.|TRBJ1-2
CASSPQGFYGYTF
TGTGCCAGCAGCCCACAGGGTTTCTATGGCTACACCTTC
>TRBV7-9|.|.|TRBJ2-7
CASMGTEQYF
TGTGCCAGCATGGGGACCGAGCAGTACTTC
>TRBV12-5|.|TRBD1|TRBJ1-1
CASGFWYPGQLNTEAFF
TGTGCTAGTGGTTTTTGGTACCCGGGACAGCTGAACACTGAAGCTTTCTTT
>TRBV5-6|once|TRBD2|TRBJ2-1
CASSPGTSGSVYEQFF
TGTGCCAGCAGCCCGGGGACTAGCGGGAGTGTATATGAGCAGTTCTTC
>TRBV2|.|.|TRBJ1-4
CASSPDRGDEKLFF
TGTGCCAGCAGTCCCGATAGGGGCGATGAAAAACTGTTTTTT
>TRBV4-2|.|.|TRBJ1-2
CASSQDPARGAYGYTF
TGTGCCAGCAGCCAAGATCCCGCCCGGGGTGCGTATGGCTACACCTTC
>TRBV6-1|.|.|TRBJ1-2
CASSEAGNYGYTF
TGTGCCAGCAGTGAAGCAGGGAACTATGGCTACACCTTC
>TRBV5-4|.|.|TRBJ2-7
CASSASGVYEQYF
TGTGCCAGCAGCGCCTCGGGGGTTTACGAGCAGTACTTC
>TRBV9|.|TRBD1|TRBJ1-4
CASSVSVQGGHEKLFF
TGTGCCAGCAGCGTTTCTGTTCAGGGGGGTCATGAAAAACTGTTTTTT
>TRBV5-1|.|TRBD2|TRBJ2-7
CASSLEGSGLAGMREQYF
TGCGCCAGCAGCTTGGAAGGATCGGGACTAGCGGGAATGAGGGAGCAGTACTTC
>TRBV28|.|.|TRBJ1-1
CASGLSENTEAFF
TGTGCCAGCGGGCTAAGTGAGAACACTGAAGCTTTCTTT
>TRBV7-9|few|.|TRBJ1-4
CASSQDLGVPEKLFF
TGTGCCAGCAGCCAAGACCTCGGGGTTCCTGAAAAACTGTTTTTT
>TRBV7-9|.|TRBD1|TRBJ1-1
CASSPRTGGDTEAFF
TGTGCCAGCAGCCCCAGGACAGGGGGCGATACTGAAGCTTTCTTT
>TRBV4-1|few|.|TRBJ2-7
CASSQVYVFSYEQYF
TGCGCCAGCAGCCAAGTGTATGTGTTCTCCTACGAGCAGTACTTC
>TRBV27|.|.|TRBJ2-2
CASSLFPGPDTGELFF
TGTGCCAGCAGTTTATTTCCAGGTCCCGACACCGGGGAGCTGTTTTTT
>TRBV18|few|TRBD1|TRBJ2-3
CASSPRTGGLPATDTQYF
TGTGCCAGCTCACCCCGGACAGGGGGCCTTCCTGCCACAGATACGCAGTATTTT
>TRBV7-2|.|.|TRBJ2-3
CASSLGRLWQDTQYF
TGTGCCAGCAGCTTAGGTCGTCTTTGGCAAGATACGCAGTATTTT
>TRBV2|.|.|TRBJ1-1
CASSWFRTVEAFF
TGTGCCAGCAGTTGGTTTAGGACAGTTGAAGCTTTCTTT
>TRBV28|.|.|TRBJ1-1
CASSSTPQAFF
TGTGCCAGCAGTTCGACACCACAAGCTTTCTTT
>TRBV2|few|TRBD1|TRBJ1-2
CAVQQGYTHGYTF
TGTGCCGTCCAACAGGGGTATACTCATGGCTACACCTTC
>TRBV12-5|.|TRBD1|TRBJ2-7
CASGLTRGTGSYEQYF
TGTGCTAGTGGTTTAACACGGGGGACAGGGTCCTACGAGCAGTACTTC
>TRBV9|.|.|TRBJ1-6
CASSARGDSPLHF
TGTGCCAGCAGCGCTAGGGGGGATTCACCCCTCCACTTT
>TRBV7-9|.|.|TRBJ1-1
CASSSPGRGEAFF
TGTGCCAGCAGCTCCCCAGGTAGGGGTGAAGCTTTCTTT